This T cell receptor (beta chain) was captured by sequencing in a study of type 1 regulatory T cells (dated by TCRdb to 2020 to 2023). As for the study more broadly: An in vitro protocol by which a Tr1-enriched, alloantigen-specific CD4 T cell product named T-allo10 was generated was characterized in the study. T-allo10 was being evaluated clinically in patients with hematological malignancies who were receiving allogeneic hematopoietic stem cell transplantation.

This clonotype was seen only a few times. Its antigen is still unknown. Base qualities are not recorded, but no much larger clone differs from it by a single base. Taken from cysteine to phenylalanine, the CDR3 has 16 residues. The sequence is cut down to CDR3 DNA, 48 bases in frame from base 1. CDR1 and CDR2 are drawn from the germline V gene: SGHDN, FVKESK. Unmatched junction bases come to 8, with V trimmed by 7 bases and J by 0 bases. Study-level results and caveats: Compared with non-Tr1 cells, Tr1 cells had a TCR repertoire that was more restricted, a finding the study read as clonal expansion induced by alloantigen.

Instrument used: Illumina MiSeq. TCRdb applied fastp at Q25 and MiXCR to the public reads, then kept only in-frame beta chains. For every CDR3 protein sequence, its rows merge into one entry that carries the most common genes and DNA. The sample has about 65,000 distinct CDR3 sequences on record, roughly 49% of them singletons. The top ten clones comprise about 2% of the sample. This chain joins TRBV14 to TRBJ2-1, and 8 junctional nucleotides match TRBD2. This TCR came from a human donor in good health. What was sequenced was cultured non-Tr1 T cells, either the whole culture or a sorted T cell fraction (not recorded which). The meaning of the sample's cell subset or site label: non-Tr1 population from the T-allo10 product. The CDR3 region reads CASTVSGGFSYNEQFF. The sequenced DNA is TGTGCCAGCACGGTGAGCGGGGGCTTCTCCTACAATGAGCAGTTCTTC.